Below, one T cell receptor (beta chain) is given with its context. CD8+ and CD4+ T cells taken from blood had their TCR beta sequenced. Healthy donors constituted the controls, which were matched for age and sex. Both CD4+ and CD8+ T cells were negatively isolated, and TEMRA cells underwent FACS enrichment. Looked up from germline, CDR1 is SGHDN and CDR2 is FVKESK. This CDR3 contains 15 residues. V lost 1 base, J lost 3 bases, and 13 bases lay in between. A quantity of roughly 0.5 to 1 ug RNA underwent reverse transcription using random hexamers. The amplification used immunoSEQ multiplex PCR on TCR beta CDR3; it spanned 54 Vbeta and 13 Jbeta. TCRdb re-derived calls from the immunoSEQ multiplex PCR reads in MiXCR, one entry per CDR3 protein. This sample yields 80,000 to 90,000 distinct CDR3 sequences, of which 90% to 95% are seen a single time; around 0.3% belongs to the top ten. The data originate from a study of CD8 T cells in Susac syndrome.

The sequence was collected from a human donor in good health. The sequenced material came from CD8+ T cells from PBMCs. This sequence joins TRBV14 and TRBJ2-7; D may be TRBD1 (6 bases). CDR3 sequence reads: CASSQANRENYEQYF. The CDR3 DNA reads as TGTGCCAGCAGCCAAGCGAACAGGGAGAACTACGAGCAGTACTTC.